The rows below give T cell receptor beta chains drawn from one sample of a study of blood T cells in healthy people across ages. TCRdb processed the 5' RACE reads anew with MiXCR; each CDR3 protein has one entry. The sample has about 320,000 distinct CDR3 sequences, roughly 26% seen once; the top ten hold approximately 28%. The specimen was blood. Source of these receptors: a woman aged 70 to 79 in good health. Both conserved end residues are part of each CDR3. Each record gives: V gene, D gene, clone size, J gene, CDR3 protein, CDR3 DNA. D genes are given only for firm matches. Size values are once, few and many counts, or a class for expanded clones, and some rows have none.

TRBV7-6	-	-	TRBJ2-5	CASSKQGGETQYF	TGTGCCAGCAGTAAACAGGGTGGTGAGACCCAGTACTTC
TRBV5-6	TRBD1	-	TRBJ1-2	CASSLVTGGYGYTF	TGTGCCAGCAGCTTGGTTACAGGGGGCTATGGCTACACCTTC
TRBV4-1	TRBD1	few	TRBJ2-2	CASSPSGTGGTGELFF	TGCGCCAGCAGCCCGTCCGGGACAGGGGGCACCGGGGAGCTGTTTTTT
TRBV9	TRBD1	-	TRBJ2-5	CASSSPAGYRGLETQYF	TGTGCCAGCAGCTCCCCGGCCGGGTACAGGGGCCTAGAGACCCAGTACTTC
TRBV20-1	-	-	TRBJ2-7	CSAEGGSEQYF	TGCAGTGCAGAGGGAGGAAGCGAGCAGTACTTC
TRBV27	TRBD2	-	TRBJ2-3	CASSYRPSGSTDTQYF	TGTGCCAGCAGTTACCGCCCTAGCGGTAGCACAGATACGCAGTACTTT
TRBV28	TRBD1	-	TRBJ1-1	CASGPTGYNTEAFF	TGTGCCAGTGGACCGACAGGGTATAACACTGAAGCTTTCTTT
TRBV7-6	-	few	TRBJ2-2	CASSPQLTGELFF	TGTGCCAGCAGCCCACAACTCACCGGGGAGCTGTTTTTT
TRBV12-3/TRBV12-4	TRBD2	few	TRBJ2-1	CASSLRASGSYSNEQFF	TGTGCCAGCAGTTTAAGGGCTAGCGGGAGTTATAGCAATGAGCAGTTCTTC
TRBV5-1	TRBD2	-	TRBJ2-1	CASSLGDYTSYNEQFF	TGCGCCAGCAGCTTGGGGGACTACACCTCCTACAATGAGCAGTTCTTC
TRBV29-1	TRBD1	-	TRBJ1-1	CSVEDTTGRAEAFF	TGCAGCGTTGAAGATACGACAGGGAGGGCTGAAGCTTTCTTT
TRBV27	-	-	TRBJ1-6	CASSLFGQAYNSPLHF	TGTGCCAGCAGTTTATTTGGGCAGGCATATAATTCACCCCTCCACTTT